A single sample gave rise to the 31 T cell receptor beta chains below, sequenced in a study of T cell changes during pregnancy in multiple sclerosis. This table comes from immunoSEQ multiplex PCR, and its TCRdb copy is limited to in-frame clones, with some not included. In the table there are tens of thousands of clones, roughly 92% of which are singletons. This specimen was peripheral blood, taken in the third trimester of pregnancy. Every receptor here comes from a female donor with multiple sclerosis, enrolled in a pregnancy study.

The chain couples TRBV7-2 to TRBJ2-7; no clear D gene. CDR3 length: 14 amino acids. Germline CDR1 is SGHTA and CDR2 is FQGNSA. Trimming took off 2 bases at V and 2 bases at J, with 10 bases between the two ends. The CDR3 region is CASSLNGFPYEQYF. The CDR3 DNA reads TGTGCCAGCAGCTTAAACGGTTTTCCCTACGAGCAGTACTTC.

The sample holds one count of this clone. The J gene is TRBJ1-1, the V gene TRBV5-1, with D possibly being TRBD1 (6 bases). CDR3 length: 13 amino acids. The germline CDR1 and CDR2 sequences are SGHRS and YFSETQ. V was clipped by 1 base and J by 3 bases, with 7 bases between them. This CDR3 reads CASSLNRDTEAFF. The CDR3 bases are TGCGCCAGCAGCTTGAACAGGGACACTGAAGCTTTCTTT.

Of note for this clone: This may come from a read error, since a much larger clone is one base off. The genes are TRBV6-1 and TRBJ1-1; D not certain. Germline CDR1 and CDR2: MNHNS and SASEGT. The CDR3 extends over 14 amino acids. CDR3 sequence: CASSVEGPNIEAFF. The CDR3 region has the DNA TGTGCCAGCAGTGTCGAGGGCCCGAACATTGAAGCTTTCTTT.

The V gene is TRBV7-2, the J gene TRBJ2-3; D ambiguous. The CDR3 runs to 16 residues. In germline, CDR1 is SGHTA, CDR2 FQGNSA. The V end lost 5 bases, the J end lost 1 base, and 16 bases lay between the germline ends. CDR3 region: CASSLQGGGGTDTQYF. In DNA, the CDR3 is TGTGCCAGCAGCCTTCAAGGCGGTGGAGGCACAGATACGCAGTATTTT.

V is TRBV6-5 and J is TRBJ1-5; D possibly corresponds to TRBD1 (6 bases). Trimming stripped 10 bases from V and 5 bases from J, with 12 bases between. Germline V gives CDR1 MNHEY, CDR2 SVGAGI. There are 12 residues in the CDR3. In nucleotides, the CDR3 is TGTGCCAAGACGACAGGTCATCAGCCCCAGCATTTT. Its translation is CAKTTGHQPQHF.

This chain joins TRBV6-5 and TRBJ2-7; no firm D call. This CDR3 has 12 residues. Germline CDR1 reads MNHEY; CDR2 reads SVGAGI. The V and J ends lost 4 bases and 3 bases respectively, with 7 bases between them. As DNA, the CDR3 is TGTGCCAGCAGTTCCTTCTACTACGAGCAGTACTTC. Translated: CASSSFYYEQYF.

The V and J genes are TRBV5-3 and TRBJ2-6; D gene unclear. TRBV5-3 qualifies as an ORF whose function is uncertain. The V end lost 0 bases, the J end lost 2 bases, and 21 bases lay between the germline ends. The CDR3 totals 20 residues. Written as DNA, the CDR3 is TGTGCCAGAAGCTTGGCTGTAGCCCTATCACGAGGAACTGGGGCCAACGTCCTGACTTTC. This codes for CARSLAVALSRGTGANVLTF.

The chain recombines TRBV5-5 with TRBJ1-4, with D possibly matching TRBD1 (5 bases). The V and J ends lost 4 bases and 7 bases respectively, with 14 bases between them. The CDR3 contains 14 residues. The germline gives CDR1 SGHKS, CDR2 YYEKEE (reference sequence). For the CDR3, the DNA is TGTGCCAGCAGCCGGGACTATGGTACTGAAAAACTGTTTTTT. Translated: CASSRDYGTEKLFF.

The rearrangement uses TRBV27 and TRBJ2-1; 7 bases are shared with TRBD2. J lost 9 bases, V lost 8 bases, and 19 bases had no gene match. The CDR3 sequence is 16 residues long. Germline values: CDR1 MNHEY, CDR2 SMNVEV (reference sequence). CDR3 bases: TGTGCCAGCGCCAACGGGGCTAGCGGTACGGCGGGTGAGCAGTTCTTC. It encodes CASANGASGTAGEQFF.

The CDR3 sequence: CASSYSKAGGLKQYF. As DNA, the CDR3 is TGTGCCAGCAGTTACTCGAAAGCGGGAGGGCTCAAGCAGTACTTC. The V and J genes are TRBV6-5 and TRBJ2-7, with TRBD2 matching 10 bases. The CDR3 loop spans 15 amino acids. The junction had 7 bases not matched to a gene; V was cut back by 0 bases and J by 8 bases. Per the germline V gene, CDR1 is MNHEY and CDR2 is SVGAGI.

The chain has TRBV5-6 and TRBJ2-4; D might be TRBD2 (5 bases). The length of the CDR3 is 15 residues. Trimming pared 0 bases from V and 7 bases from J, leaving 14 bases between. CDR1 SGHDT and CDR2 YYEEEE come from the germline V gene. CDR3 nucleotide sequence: TGTGCCAGCAGCTTGGGGCCGCTCGGCGGGAACATTCAGTACTTC. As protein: CASSLGPLGGNIQYF.

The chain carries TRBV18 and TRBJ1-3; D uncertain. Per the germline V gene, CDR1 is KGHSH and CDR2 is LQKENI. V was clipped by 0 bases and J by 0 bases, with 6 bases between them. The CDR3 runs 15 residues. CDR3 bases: TGTGCCAGCTCACCACCCTTCGGCTCTGGAAACACCATATATTTT. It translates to CASSPPFGSGNTIYF. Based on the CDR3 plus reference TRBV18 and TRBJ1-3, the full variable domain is NAGVMQNPRHLVRRRGQEARLRCSPMKGHSHVYWYRQLPEEGLKFMVYLQKENIIDESGMPKERFSAEFPKEGPSILRIQQVVRGDSAAYFCASSPPFGSGNTIYFGEGSWLTVV.

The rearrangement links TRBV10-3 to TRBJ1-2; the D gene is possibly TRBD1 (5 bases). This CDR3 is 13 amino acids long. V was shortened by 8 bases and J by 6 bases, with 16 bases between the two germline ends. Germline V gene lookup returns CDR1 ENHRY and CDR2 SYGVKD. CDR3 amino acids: CAISIPGGDGYTF. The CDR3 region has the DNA TGTGCCATCTCGATCCCCGGGGGAGATGGCTACACCTTC.

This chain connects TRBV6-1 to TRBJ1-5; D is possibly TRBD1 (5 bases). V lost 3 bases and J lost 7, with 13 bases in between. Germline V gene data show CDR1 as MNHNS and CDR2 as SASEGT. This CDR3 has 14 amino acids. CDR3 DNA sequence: TGTGCCAGCAGTGAGAGATACAAGGGGCAGCCCCAGCATTTT. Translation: CASSERYKGQPQHF.

The CDR3 sequence: CASSLRTSRYEQYF. DNA of the CDR3: TGTGCCAGCAGTCTCCGGACTAGCCGGTACGAGCAGTACTTC. The chain carries TRBV6-1 and TRBJ2-7, with 8 bases that match TRBD2. The CDR3 extends over 14 amino acids. The germline gives CDR1 MNHNS, CDR2 SASEGT. J was trimmed by 4 bases and V by 5 bases; bases with no gene match: 7.

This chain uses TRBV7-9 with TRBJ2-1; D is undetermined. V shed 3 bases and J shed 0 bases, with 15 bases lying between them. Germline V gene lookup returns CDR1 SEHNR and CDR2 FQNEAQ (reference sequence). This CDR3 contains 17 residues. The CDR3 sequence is CASSFLVTPSSYNEQFF. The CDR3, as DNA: TGTGCCAGCAGCTTTCTCGTAACGCCGAGCTCCTACAATGAGCAGTTCTTC.

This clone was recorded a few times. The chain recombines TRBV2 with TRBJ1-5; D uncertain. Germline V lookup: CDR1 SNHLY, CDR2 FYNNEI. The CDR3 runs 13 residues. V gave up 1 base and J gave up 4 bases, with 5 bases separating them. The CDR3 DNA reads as TGTGCCAGCAGTGAAGAGAGGAATCAGCCCCAGCATTTT. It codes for CASSEERNQPQHF.

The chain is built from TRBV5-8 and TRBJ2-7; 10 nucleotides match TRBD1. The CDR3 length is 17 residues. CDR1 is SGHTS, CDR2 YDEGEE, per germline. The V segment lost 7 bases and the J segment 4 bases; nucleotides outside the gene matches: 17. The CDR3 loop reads CASPTQKNRDRGYEQYF. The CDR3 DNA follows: TGTGCCAGCCCGACCCAAAAAAACCGGGACAGGGGTTACGAGCAGTACTTC.

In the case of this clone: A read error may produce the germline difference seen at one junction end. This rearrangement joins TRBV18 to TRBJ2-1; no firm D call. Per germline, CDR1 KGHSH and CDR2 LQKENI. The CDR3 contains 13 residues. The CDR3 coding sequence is TGTGCCAGCGCACCGAACAGAGACAATGAGCAGTTCTTC. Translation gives CASAPNRDNEQFF. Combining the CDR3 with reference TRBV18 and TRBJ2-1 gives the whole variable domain NAGVMQNPRHLVRRRGQEARLRCSPMKGHSHVYWYRQLPEEGLKFMVYLQKENIIDESGMPKERFSAEFPKEGPSILRIQQVVRGDSAAYFCASAPNRDNEQFFGPGTRLTVL.

CDR3 region: CASETGQGRGNTIYF. The CDR3 region has the DNA TGTGCCAGCGAGACGGGACAGGGGAGAGGAAACACCATATATTTT. The rearrangement uses TRBV9 and TRBJ1-3; 10 positions agree with TRBD1. The CDR3 sequence is 15 residues long. Germline CDR1 SGDLS, CDR2 YYNGEE. The V and J ends lost 7 bases and 4 bases, in that order; junction bases with no gene match: 8. The variable domain in full, with the rest retrieved from reference TRBV9 and TRBJ1-3, is DSGVTQTPKHLITATGQRVTLRCSPRSGDLSVYWYQQSLDQGLQFLIQYYNGEERAKGNILERFSAQQFPDLHSELNLSSLELGDSALYFCASETGQGRGNTIYFGEGSWLTVV.

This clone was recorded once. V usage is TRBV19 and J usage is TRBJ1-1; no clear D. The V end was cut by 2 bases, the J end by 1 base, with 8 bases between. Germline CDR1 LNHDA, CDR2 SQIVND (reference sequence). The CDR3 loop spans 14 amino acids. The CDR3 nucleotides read TGTGCCAGTAGTATATTTCAGGCGAACACTGAAGCTTTCTTT. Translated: CASSIFQANTEAFF.

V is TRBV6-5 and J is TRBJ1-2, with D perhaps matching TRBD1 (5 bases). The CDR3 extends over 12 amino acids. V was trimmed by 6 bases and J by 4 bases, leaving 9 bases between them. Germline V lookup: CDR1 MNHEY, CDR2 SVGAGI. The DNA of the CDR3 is TGTGCCAGCAGAGGGGATAGCTATGGCTACACCTTC. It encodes CASRGDSYGYTF.

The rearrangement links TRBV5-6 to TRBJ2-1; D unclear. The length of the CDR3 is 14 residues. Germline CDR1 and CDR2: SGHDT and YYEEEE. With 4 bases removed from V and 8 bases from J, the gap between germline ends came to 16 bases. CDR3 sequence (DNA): TGTGCCAGCAGCCACCTGAGCAGCAGCGATGAGCAGTTCTTC. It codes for CASSHLSSSDEQFF.

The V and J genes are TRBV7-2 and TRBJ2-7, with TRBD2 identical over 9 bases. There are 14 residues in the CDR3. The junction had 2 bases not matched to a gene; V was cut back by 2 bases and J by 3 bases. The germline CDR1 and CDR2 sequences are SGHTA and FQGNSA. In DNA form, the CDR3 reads TGTGCCAGCAGCTTATCTAGCGGGGTCTACGAGCAGTACTTC. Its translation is CASSLSSGVYEQYF.

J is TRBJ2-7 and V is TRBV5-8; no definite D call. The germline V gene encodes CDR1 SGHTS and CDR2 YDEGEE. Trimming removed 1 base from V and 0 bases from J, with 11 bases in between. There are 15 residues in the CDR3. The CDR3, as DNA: TGTGCCAGCAGCTTGAGCCCCGGTCACTCCTACGAGCAGTACTTC. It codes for CASSLSPGHSYEQYF.

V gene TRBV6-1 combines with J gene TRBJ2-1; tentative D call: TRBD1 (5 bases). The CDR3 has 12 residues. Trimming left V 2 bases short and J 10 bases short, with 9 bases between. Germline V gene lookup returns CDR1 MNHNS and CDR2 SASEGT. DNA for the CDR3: TGTGCCAGCAGTGAATTACAGGCGGAGCAGTTCTTC. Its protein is CASSELQAEQFF.

The CDR3 here is CASSWGLGSGRGDEQFF. The CDR3 coding sequence is TGTGCCAGCAGCTGGGGACTGGGTAGCGGGAGGGGAGATGAGCAGTTCTTC. The J gene is TRBJ2-1, the V gene TRBV5-6; the match to TRBD2 covers 11 bases. This CDR3 is 17 amino acids long. V lost 3 bases to trimming and J lost 8 bases; unmatched junction nucleotides: 13. The germline gives CDR1 SGHDT, CDR2 YYEEEE. The full variable domain, with the rest looked up from reference TRBV5-6 and TRBJ2-1, is DAGVTQSPTHLIKTRGQQVTLRCSPKSGHDTVSWYQQALGQGPQFIFQYYEEEERQRGNFPDRFSGHQFPNYSSELNVNALLLGDSALYLCASSWGLGSGRGDEQFFGPGTRLTVL.

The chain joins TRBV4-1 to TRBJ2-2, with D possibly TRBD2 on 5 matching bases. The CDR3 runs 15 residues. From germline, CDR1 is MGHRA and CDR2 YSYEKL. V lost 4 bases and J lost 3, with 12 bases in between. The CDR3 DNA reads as TGCGCCAGCAGCCCCGGGCAGGAGGACACCGGGGAGCTGTTTTTT. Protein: CASSPGQEDTGELFF.

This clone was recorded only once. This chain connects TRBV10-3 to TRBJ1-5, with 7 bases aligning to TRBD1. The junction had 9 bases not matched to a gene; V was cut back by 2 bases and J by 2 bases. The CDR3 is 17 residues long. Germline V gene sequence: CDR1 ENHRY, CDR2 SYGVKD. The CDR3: CAISEVKGARGNQPQHF. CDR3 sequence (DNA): TGTGCCATCAGTGAGGTCAAGGGGGCGCGAGGCAATCAGCCCCAGCATTTT.

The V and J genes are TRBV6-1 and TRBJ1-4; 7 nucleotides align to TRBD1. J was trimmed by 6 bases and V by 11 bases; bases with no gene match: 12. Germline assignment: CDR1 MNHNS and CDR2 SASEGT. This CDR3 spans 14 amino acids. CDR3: CAAASSGTDEKLFF. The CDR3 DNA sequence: TGTGCCGCCGCTAGCTCCGGGACAGATGAAAAACTGTTTTTT.

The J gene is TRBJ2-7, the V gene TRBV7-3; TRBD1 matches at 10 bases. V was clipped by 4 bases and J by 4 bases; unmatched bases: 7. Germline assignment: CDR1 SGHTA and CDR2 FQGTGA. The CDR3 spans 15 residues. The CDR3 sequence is CASSSYPGQGYEQYF. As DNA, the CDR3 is TGTGCCAGCAGCTCATATCCGGGACAGGGGTACGAGCAGTACTTC.